This T cell receptor beta chain was observed in a study of blood T cell repertoires in COVID-19. For the study at large: There were acute and convalescent COVID-19 samples, and they came from the United States, Italy and Spain.

Clones were read by immunoSEQ multiplex PCR, and TCRdb kept only the in-frame ones, dropping some. The sample includes some 170,000 clones, approximately 85% of them seen just once. In germline, CDR1 is SNHLY, CDR2 FYNNEI. The CDR3 sequence is 14 residues long. The V end was cut by 0 bases, the J end by 5 bases, with 10 bases between. The sequenced material came from peripheral blood. The rearrangement uses TRBV2 and TRBJ1-2; D gene uncertain. The TCR sequence derives from a woman aged 60-70 years with acute or convalescent COVID-19. The CDR3 region is CASSEALHRYGYTF. The CDR3 nucleotides are TGTGCCAGCAGTGAAGCGCTTCACAGATATGGCTACACCTTC.